Below, 6 T cell receptor beta chains from the same sample are listed, as sequenced in a study of patients and donors after allogeneic stem cell transplantation. TCRdb re-analysed the RT-PCR reads in MiXCR, keeping a single row per CDR3 protein. The sample gives about 230,000 distinct CDR3 sequences, roughly 13% of which show up once; about 9.9% is in the top ten. Sequencing was performed on blood, either unsorted or a sorted T cell fraction (not recorded which). These receptors all come from a human donor who was either an allogeneic HSCT recipient or a stem cell or donor lymphocyte infusion donor (not recorded which). It is not recorded whose cells these are; they may come from a transplant donor.

This clonotype turned up a few times. J is TRBJ2-7 and V is TRBV27; no definite D call. In germline, CDR1 is MNHEY, CDR2 SMNVEV (reference sequence). V lost 8 bases, J lost 3 bases, and 11 bases lay in between. The CDR3 totals 12 residues. The CDR3 loop reads CASARNLYEQYF. In DNA form, the CDR3 reads TGTGCCAGCGCGAGGAACCTCTACGAGCAGTACTTC.

This chain links TRBV12-3 or TRBV12-4 with TRBJ1-6; 8 bases map to TRBD1. Trimming cost V 6 bases and J 9 bases; bases outside gene matches: 1. The CDR3 has 12 residues. The chain's CDR3 is CASRGQVSPLHF. The CDR3 DNA is TGTGCCAGCAGGGGACAGGTTTCACCCCTCCACTTT.

This clonotype was counted a few times. The V call is TRBV29-1, the J call TRBJ1-1, with TRBD1 as a possible D gene (5 bases). CDR1 SQVTM and CDR2 ANQGSEA come from the germline V gene. The CDR3 is 12 amino acids. Trimming shortened V by 7 bases and J by 5 bases, and 14 bases separated the two germline ends. The CDR3 spells CSAASGRTEAFF. CDR3 bases: TGCAGCGCCGCATCAGGGAGAACTGAAGCTTTCTTT.

V is TRBV2 and J is TRBJ2-5; TRBD2 matches 14 bases. The CDR3 contains 17 residues. Germline CDR1 SNHLY, CDR2 FYNNEI. V was clipped by 7 bases and J by 5 bases; unmatched bases: 12. CDR3 nucleotides: TGTGCCAGCACTCGACCGGGACTAGCGGGAGTCGAGGAGACCCAGTACTTC. Translated, it gives CASTRPGLAGVEETQYF. Filled out from reference TRBV2 and TRBJ2-5, the complete variable domain reads EPEVTQTPSHQVTQMGQEVILRCVPISNHLYFYWYRQILGQKVEFLVSFYNNEISEKSEIFDDQFSVERPDGSNFTLKIRSTKLEDSAMYFCASTRPGLAGVEETQYFGPGTRLLVL.

This clonotype showed up just a few times. Written as DNA, the CDR3 is TGTGCCAGCAGTTACGGGGGGCAGGGGAACTACGAGCAGTACTTC. Amino acids: CASSYGGQGNYEQYF. The J gene is TRBJ2-7, the V gene TRBV6-5; the D call may be TRBD1 or TRBD2 (6 bases each). Between the trimmed V and J ends, which lost 2 bases and 3 bases, there was a span of 14 bases. CDR3 length equals 15 residues. CDR1 and CDR2 (germline): MNHEY, SVGAGI.

This clonotype has a count of ten or more. This chain links TRBV27 with TRBJ2-3; the match to TRBD2 covers 8 bases. The CDR3 is 16 amino acids. V was pared by 4 bases and J by 6 bases, with 12 bases of the junction left unmatched. Germline CDR1 MNHEY, CDR2 SMNVEV (reference sequence). DNA of the CDR3: TGTGCCAGCAGTTCTCCGGCGGGGGGACGTGGGGATACGCAGTATTTT. Its translation: CASSSPAGGRGDTQYF.